This passage covers 29 T cell receptor beta chains from one sample sequenced in a study of cytomegalovirus exposure and HLA in healthy donors. Libraries were prepared by immunoSEQ multiplex PCR; TCRdb keeps only in-frame clonotypes and omits some of them. The table lists 180,000 or so clones, around nine tenths of them singletons. Source material: PBMCs. The origin of the receptors is a woman aged 25 to 39 in good health and CMV-seronegative.

The rearrangement uses TRBV5-6 and TRBJ1-2, with TRBD1 matching 10 bases. Germline CDR1 SGHDT, CDR2 YYEEEE. There are 15 residues in the CDR3. J gave up 5 bases and V 5 bases, and 9 bases lay outside the gene matches. Here the CDR3 reads CASRSQTGGSYGYTF. As DNA, the CDR3 is TGTGCCAGCAGGAGTCAGACAGGGGGCTCATATGGCTACACCTTC.

V usage is TRBV7-8 and J usage is TRBJ2-3; 7 positions match TRBD2. Per the germline V gene, CDR1 is SGHVS and CDR2 is FQNEAQ. The CDR3 is made up of 16 amino acids. V lost 2 bases to trimming and J lost 2 bases; unmatched junction nucleotides: 7. The CDR3 loop reads CASSLMGLSFTDTQYF. CDR3 nucleotide sequence: TGTGCCAGCAGCTTAATGGGACTATCTTTCACAGATACGCAGTATTTT.

The chain has TRBV10-1 and TRBJ2-1; possibly TRBD2 for D (7 bases). Trimming took off 3 bases at V and 6 bases at J, with 18 bases between the two ends. This CDR3 contains 16 residues. Germline lookup yields CDR1 WNHNN and CDR2 SYGVQD (reference sequence). CDR3 bases: TGCGCCAGCAGTGATTCGGGGAGGGGGGTACTCAATGAGCAGTTCTTC. Amino acid sequence: CASSDSGRGVLNEQFF.

The rearrangement joins TRBV5-1 to TRBJ2-2, with 8 bases identical to TRBD1. V shed 4 bases, J shed 1 base, and the junction held 6 bases outside the gene matches. CDR3 length equals 16 residues. Looked up from germline, CDR1 is SGHRS and CDR2 is YFSETQ. The CDR3 nucleotides read TGCGCCAGCAGCGGAAGGACAGGGTGGAACACCGGGGAGCTGTTTTTT. As protein: CASSGRTGWNTGELFF.

V usage is TRBV19 and J usage is TRBJ2-1, with D perhaps TRBD2 (5 bases). V lost 7 bases and J 2 bases, leaving 18 bases between the germline ends. CDR1 is LNHDA and CDR2 is SQIVND in the germline V gene (reference sequence). The CDR3 runs to 16 residues. The CDR3 is CASTPRGAPTYNEQFF. The CDR3 DNA is TGTGCCAGTACCCCCCGGGGTGCCCCCACCTACAATGAGCAGTTCTTC.

The rearrangement uses TRBV19 and TRBJ1-4; a weak D match, TRBD1 (5 bases). This CDR3 comprises 14 residues. In germline, CDR1 is LNHDA, CDR2 SQIVND (reference sequence). V was cut by 11 bases and J by 7 bases, with 20 bases left in between. The CDR3 coding sequence is TGTGCCTCATCCACGACCTGGAGGGGTGAAAAACTGTTTTTT. The encoded protein is CASSTTWRGEKLFF.

The chain joins TRBV6-5 to TRBJ2-7; 9 positions match TRBD1. CDR3 size: 13 residues. Germline V gives CDR1 MNHEY, CDR2 SVGAGI. J lost 6 bases, V lost 5 bases, and 5 bases had no gene match. The CDR3 loop reads CASSDTGGREQYF. Written as DNA, the CDR3 is TGTGCCAGCAGTGATACAGGGGGCCGCGAGCAGTACTTC.

V gene TRBV11-2 combines with J gene TRBJ2-1; 10 bases map to TRBD1. In germline, CDR1 is SGHAT, CDR2 FQNNGV. The CDR3 has 14 amino acids. Trimming at V came to 3 bases and at J to 7 bases, leaving 3 bases not matched to a gene. CDR3 amino acids: CASSFGQGGNEQFF. The CDR3 DNA reads TGTGCCAGCAGCTTCGGACAGGGGGGAAATGAGCAGTTCTTC.

The chain is built from TRBV27 and TRBJ1-6, with TRBD1 matching over 10 bases. This CDR3 contains 15 residues. The J segment lost 8 bases and the V segment lost 3 bases, leaving 4 bases of the junction unmatched. The V gene's germline CDR1 is MNHEY and CDR2 SMNVEV (reference sequence). The CDR3 sequence is CASSFRGTGDSPLHF. Here the CDR3 DNA reads TGTGCCAGCAGTTTTAGGGGGACAGGGGATTCACCCCTCCACTTT.

The chain joins TRBV6-1 to TRBJ2-2; no firm D call. This CDR3 contains 14 residues. Trimming stripped 10 bases from V and 1 base from J, with 13 bases between. Germline-derived CDR1 and CDR2 are MNHNS and SASEGT. The chain's CDR3 is CATKQPGNTGELFF. CDR3 sequence (DNA): TGTGCCACCAAGCAGCCGGGGAACACCGGGGAGCTGTTTTTT.

A single count supports this clone. This chain uses TRBV10-2 with TRBJ1-1; maybe TRBD1 (5 bases). Germline V gene lookup returns CDR1 WSHSY and CDR2 SAAADI. Trimming took 3 bases from V and 5 from J, leaving 7 bases between them. This CDR3 is built from 12 residues. CDR3 residues: CASSDRVTEAFF. CDR3 bases: TGCGCCAGCAGTGACAGGGTTACTGAAGCTTTCTTT.

This chain links TRBV27 with TRBJ1-2; TRBD1 matches 8 bases. V lost 3 bases, J lost 2 bases, and 2 bases stayed unmatched. This CDR3 has 14 amino acids. Germline V gene data show CDR1 as MNHEY and CDR2 as SMNVEV (reference sequence). The CDR3 bases are TGTGCCAGCAGTTTCAGGGGGCGGAACTATGGCTACACCTTC. The encoded protein is CASSFRGRNYGYTF.

This chain uses TRBV6-5 with TRBJ1-2, with TRBD1 matching over 8 bases. The germline CDR1 and CDR2 sequences are MNHEY and SVGAGI. The CDR3 has 16 amino acids. The junction had 9 bases not matched to a gene; V was cut back by 2 bases and J by 4 bases. The CDR3 DNA reads as TGTGCCAGCAGTTACCTCGACAGGGGCTTCCCCTATGGCTACACCTTC. It is translated as CASSYLDRGFPYGYTF.

The V call is TRBV5-5, the J call TRBJ2-3; D gene ambiguous. CDR1 and CDR2 from the germline V gene are SGHKS and YYEKEE (reference sequence). CDR3 size: 16 residues. Trimming stripped 2 bases from V and 4 bases from J, with 17 bases between. The DNA for the CDR3 is TGTGCCAGCAGCTTTACGCGGCCTTACCCCGCAGATACGCAGTATTTT. It codes for CASSFTRPYPADTQYF. The whole variable domain, filled in from reference TRBV5-5 and TRBJ2-3, reads DAGVTQSPTHLIKTRGQQVTLRCSPISGHKSVSWYQQVLGQGPQFIFQYYEKEERGRGNFPDRFSARQFPNYSSELNVNALLLGDSALYLCASSFTRPYPADTQYFGPGTRLTVL.

The rearrangement joins TRBV13 to TRBJ1-2; D gene unclear. The ends were cut back, 0 bases at V and 2 bases at J, with 13 bases in the middle. Germline CDR1 reads PRHDT; CDR2 reads FYEKMQ (reference sequence). The CDR3 spans 16 residues. Here the CDR3 DNA reads TGTGCCAGCAGCTTAGGCCGAGGGCGGGGAAACTATGGCTACACCTTC. Translated, it gives CASSLGRGRGNYGYTF.

The chain links TRBV18 to TRBJ2-1; the D gene is possibly TRBD1 (6 bases). Germline CDR1 KGHSH, CDR2 LQKENI. Trimming cost V 0 bases and J 0 bases, with 9 bases left between them. CDR3 length equals 16 residues. The CDR3 sequence is CASSPPGASSYNEQFF. The CDR3 DNA sequence: TGTGCCAGCTCACCACCGGGGGCGAGCTCCTACAATGAGCAGTTCTTC.

This clone was recorded a few times. The chain combines TRBV7-9 with TRBJ1-2, with TRBD1 matching over 7 bases. The length of the CDR3 is 15 residues. J was trimmed by 2 bases and V by 5 bases; bases with no gene match: 8. Germline-derived CDR1 and CDR2 are SEHNR and FQNEAQ (reference sequence). CDR3 residues: CASSHRDSKNYGYTF. In DNA, the CDR3 is TGTGCCAGCAGCCACCGGGACAGCAAAAACTATGGCTACACCTTC. The complete variable domain, with remaining parts taken from reference TRBV7-9 and TRBJ1-2, reads DTGVSQNPRHKITKRGQNVTFRCDPISEHNRLYWYRQTLGQGPEFLTYFQNEAQLEKSRLLSDRFSAERPKGSFSTLEIQRTEQGDSAMYLCASSHRDSKNYGYTFGSGTRLTVV.

The chain couples TRBV27 to TRBJ2-7, with 7 bases matching TRBD1. V was pared by 5 bases and J by 9 bases, with 7 bases of the junction left unmatched. CDR3 length: 12 residues. Germline loops: CDR1 MNHEY, CDR2 SMNVEV (reference sequence). CDR3 sequence: CASSTVTGWQYF. In nucleotides, the CDR3 is TGTGCCAGCAGTACAGTGACAGGGTGGCAGTACTTC.

The rearrangement uses TRBV10-3 and TRBJ1-6; 10 nucleotides agree with TRBD1. This CDR3 region has 13 residues. V lost 7 bases, J lost 8 bases, and 2 bases stayed unmatched. The germline CDR1 and CDR2 sequences are ENHRY and SYGVKD. This chain's CDR3 is CAITGTGDSPLHF. In DNA, the CDR3 is TGTGCCATCACCGGGACAGGGGATTCACCCCTCCACTTT.

The V call is TRBV4-3, the J call TRBJ1-6, with 7 bases fitting TRBD1. Germline V gene data show CDR1 as LGHNA and CDR2 as YSLEER. The ends lost 4 bases at V and 9 bases at J; junction bases unmatched: 18. This CDR3 contains 18 residues. CDR3 residues: CASSPAGVEGGTRSPLHF. As DNA, the CDR3 is TGCGCCAGCAGCCCAGCTGGGGTAGAAGGGGGCACGCGTTCACCCCTCCACTTT.

The rearrangement uses TRBV5-1 and TRBJ1-2; D ambiguous. The germline V and J ends were trimmed by 0 bases and 7 bases, with 10 bases remaining between them. The CDR3 contains 13 residues. CDR1 is SGHRS and CDR2 is YFSETQ in the germline V gene. For the CDR3, the DNA is TGCGCCAGCAGCTTGGCGGCAGGAGGTGGCTACACCTTC. Translation gives CASSLAAGGGYTF. Combining the CDR3 with reference TRBV5-1 and TRBJ1-2 gives the whole variable domain KAGVTQTPRYLIKTRGQQVTLSCSPISGHRSVSWYQQTPGQGLQFLFEYFSETQRNKGNFPGRFSGRQFSNSRSEMNVSTLELGDSALYLCASSLAAGGGYTFGSGTRLTVV.

J is TRBJ2-1 and V is TRBV9; 8 bases line up with TRBD2. The germline V gene encodes CDR1 SGDLS and CDR2 YYNGEE. V shed 0 bases and J 5 bases; nucleotides not matched to a gene: 1. This CDR3 has 14 residues. The CDR3: CASSVGRGDNEQFF. The CDR3 nucleotides read TGTGCCAGCAGCGTAGGGCGGGGGGACAATGAGCAGTTCTTC. Full variable domain (rest looked up from reference TRBV9 and TRBJ2-1): DSGVTQTPKHLITATGQRVTLRCSPRSGDLSVYWYQQSLDQGLQFLIQYYNGEERAKGNILERFSAQQFPDLHSELNLSSLELGDSALYFCASSVGRGDNEQFFGPGTRLTVL.

The rearrangement links TRBV6-8 to TRBJ2-5; TRBD1 matches at 8 bases. The CDR3 runs to 15 residues. Trimming took 2 bases from V and 2 from J; bases not matched to a gene: 4. Germline CDR1 and CDR2: MNHGY and SAAAGT. The CDR3 is CASSYPWTGQETQYF. DNA of the CDR3: TGTGCCAGCAGTTACCCTTGGACAGGGCAAGAGACCCAGTACTTC.

This rearrangement joins TRBV5-1 to TRBJ2-7; tentative D call: TRBD2 (5 bases). The CDR3 has 12 amino acids. The germline V and J ends were trimmed by 2 bases and 5 bases, with 8 bases remaining between them. Per the germline V gene, CDR1 is SGHRS and CDR2 is YFSETQ. The CDR3 nucleotides are TGCGCCAGCAGCTTTTACGGGGACGAGCAGTACTTC. This encodes CASSFYGDEQYF. The variable domain in full, completed from reference TRBV5-1 and TRBJ2-7, reads KAGVTQTPRYLIKTRGQQVTLSCSPISGHRSVSWYQQTPGQGLQFLFEYFSETQRNKGNFPGRFSGRQFSNSRSEMNVSTLELGDSALYLCASSFYGDEQYFGPGTRLTVT.

This chain uses TRBV7-2 with TRBJ1-1, with TRBD1 as a possible D gene (5 bases). The germline gives CDR1 SGHTA, CDR2 FQGNSA. With 7 bases removed from V and 0 bases from J, the gap between germline ends came to 12 bases. This CDR3 has 14 residues. The CDR3 sequence is CASTKTAMNTEAFF. The CDR3 region has the DNA TGTGCCAGCACCAAGACAGCAATGAACACTGAAGCTTTCTTT.

This chain links TRBV4-1 with TRBJ2-7, with a tentative D call TRBD2 (6 bases). The V gene lost 1 base and the J gene lost 5 bases, with 12 bases spanning the gap. The CDR3 length is 14 residues. From germline, CDR1 is MGHRA and CDR2 YSYEKL. CDR3 coding DNA: TGCGCCAGCAGCCAAGTTGCGGGGACCGACGAGCAGTACTTC. Amino acid sequence: CASSQVAGTDEQYF.

This chain joins TRBV29-1 and TRBJ2-3; 8 bases are shared with TRBD1. CDR3 size: 13 residues. Germline V gene lookup returns CDR1 SQVTM and CDR2 ANQGSEA. The trim removed 6 bases at V and 2 bases at J, leaving 4 bases unmatched. CDR3 bases: TGCAGCGTGACAGGGGAAAACACAGATACGCAGTATTTT. It is translated as CSVTGENTDTQYF.

This clone was detected only once. This chain uses TRBV10-2 with TRBJ2-7; D is unclear. V was trimmed by 8 bases and J by 3 bases, leaving 8 bases between them. CDR3 length: 11 amino acids. Germline lookup yields CDR1 WSHSY and CDR2 SAAADI. CDR3 amino acids: CASLADYEQYF. The CDR3 bases are TGCGCCAGCTTAGCTGACTACGAGCAGTACTTC.

The chain combines TRBV6-5 with TRBJ1-1, with no clear D. Germline loops: CDR1 MNHEY, CDR2 SVGAGI. The V end lost 5 bases, the J end lost 5 bases, and 12 bases lay between the germline ends. This CDR3 contains 13 residues. This CDR3 reads CASSPKAGTEAFF. The DNA of the CDR3 is TGTGCCAGCAGTCCTAAAGCCGGGACTGAAGCTTTCTTT.